Included here is one T cell receptor (beta chain) sequence, with context. This record belongs to a study of blood T cell repertoires in COVID-19. Study information: Samples came from the United States, Italy and Spain, spanning acute and convalescent COVID-19. The cDNA or gDNA used as material had been derived from T cells, B-cell-depleted T cells, or PBMCs.

The germline gives CDR1 SGHRS, CDR2 YFSETQ. V was cut by 4 bases and J by 0 bases, with 15 bases left in between. The CDR3 runs 16 residues. As originally analysed: Reference gene primer amplification in the assay estimated nucleated cell counts. This table comes from immunoSEQ multiplex PCR, and its TCRdb copy is limited to in-frame clones, with some not included. The D gene and trimming were derived from the DNA, and the V and J assignments and clone size from that table. This sample has about 220,000 clones, with 84% found just once. This chain links TRBV5-1 with TRBJ2-3; TRBD2 might be the D (8 bases). The material sequenced was peripheral blood. This clonotype was obtained from a woman aged 25 to 39 who had recovered from COVID-19. CDR3: CASSPGGGASTDTQYF. The CDR3 nucleotides read TGCGCCAGCAGCCCGGGAGGGGGCGCTAGCACAGATACGCAGTATTTT.